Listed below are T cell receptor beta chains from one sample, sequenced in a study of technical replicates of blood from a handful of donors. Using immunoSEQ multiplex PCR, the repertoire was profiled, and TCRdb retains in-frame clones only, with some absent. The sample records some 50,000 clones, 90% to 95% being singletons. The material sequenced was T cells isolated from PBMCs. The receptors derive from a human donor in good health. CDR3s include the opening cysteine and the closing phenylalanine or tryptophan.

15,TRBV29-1,CSVAPGQGVIGELFF
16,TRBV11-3,CASSLVAGGRTDTQYF
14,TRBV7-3,CASSPGQPNSPLHF
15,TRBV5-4,CASSLIGGGMETQYF
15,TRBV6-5,CASRPMTGNANEQYF
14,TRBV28,CASSDDRVNEKLFF
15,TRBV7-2,CATKSGQIQTYEQYF
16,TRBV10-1,CASSIGGTRSYNEQFF
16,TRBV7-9,CASSFPIDRGNYEQYF
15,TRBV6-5,CASRTSGRGAGELFF
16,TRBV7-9,CASSSPIEEVGNEQYF
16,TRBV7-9,CASSFNAGASTDTQYF
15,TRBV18,CASSPQVVGNQPQHF
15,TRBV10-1,CASSESTSGSYEQYF
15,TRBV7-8,CASTGGRGNTGELFF
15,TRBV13,CASSLGSSGLEGYTF
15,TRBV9,CASSVEGQGATEAFF
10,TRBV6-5,CAAGGNEQFF
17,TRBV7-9,CASSLGDYLKRYNEQFF
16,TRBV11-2,CASSSGDRAGQETQYF
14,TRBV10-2,CASRLDRPLDGYTF
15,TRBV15,CATSRVPMTGNGYTF
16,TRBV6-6,CASSYLGTSGADTQYF
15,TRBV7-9,CASSFAVRGGNTIYF
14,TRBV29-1,CSVERQGSTDTQYF
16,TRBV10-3,CAISGLGVSSYNEQFF
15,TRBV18,CASSPTSTGNYGYTF
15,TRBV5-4,CASSPIQGAHYEQYF
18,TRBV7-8,CASSFFAWTSGSTDTQYF
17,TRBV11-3,CASSSLAGGRPQETQYF
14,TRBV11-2,CASSTQQGSTEAFF
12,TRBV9,CASSNRAGTQYF
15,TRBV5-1,CASSFGLADSYEQYF
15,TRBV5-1,CASSLDGRVIDEQYF
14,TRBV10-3,CAISRQGRTDTQYF
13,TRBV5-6,CASSGGSLDEQFF
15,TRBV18,CASSPTGASSYEQYF
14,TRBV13,CASSPTDRGETQYF
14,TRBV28,CASRVDRDHYGYTF
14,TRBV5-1,CASSPGQFTGELFF
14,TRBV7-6,CASSPQGGGTEAFF
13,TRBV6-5,CASRVRGGTEQYF
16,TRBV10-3,CAISSKGQGATDTQYF
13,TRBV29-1,CSVEGLGRNTIYF
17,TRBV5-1,CASSLESSGVYQETQYF
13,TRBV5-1,CASSLAGDTKLFF
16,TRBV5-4,CASSPRSSGASYEQYF
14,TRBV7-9,CASSLVGQGTEAFF
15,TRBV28,CASSLSDGRSYEQYF
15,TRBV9,CASSVSGQGNQPQHF
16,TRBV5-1,CASSKDFYSGANVLTF
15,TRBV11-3,CASNPRGTAYNEQFF
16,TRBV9,CASSVGIGTSNTEAFF